The 32 T cell receptor beta chains reported below all come from one sample, sequenced in a study of CXCR3-negative and CXCR3-positive naive CD8 T cells. Carrying UMI labels, the TRB cDNA libraries were prepared through 5' RACE. TCRdb reanalyzed the 5' RACE reads, giving one entry per CDR3 protein sequence and no DNA. Its listing shows over 100,000 distinct CDR3 sequences. Study-level points and caveats: Naive cells with CXCR3 showed TRB CDR3s that were more hydrophobic than those in CXCR3-negative naive cells.

No cognate antigen is known for these TCRs. Material for sequencing was naive CXCR3+ CD8+ T cells from blood. As for subset: CD45RO-CCR7+CD27+CD95- naive CD8+ T cells expressing CXCR3 (TNR3+). The receptors derive from a human donor in good health. Some clones in this sample may be carry-over from other donors' samples.

The chain employs TRBV28 and TRBJ2-5; the TCRdb call, TRBD1, lacks DNA for checking. The CDR3 is made up of 15 amino acids. Germline CDR1 reads MDHEN; CDR2 reads SYDVKM. The CDR3 here is CASSNNRGGGETQYF.

The CDR3: CASSPRTSPDTQYF. V usage is TRBV28 and J usage is TRBJ2-3; TCRdb indicates TRBD2, and absent DNA this call remains unverified. This CDR3 is built from 14 residues. CDR1 is MDHEN and CDR2 is SYDVKM in the germline V gene.

The chain has TRBV7-9 and TRBJ1-5. CDR1 and CDR2 from the germline V gene are SEHNR and FQNEAQ (reference sequence). This CDR3 is built from 18 residues. This CDR3 reads CASSLADSLRPSNQPQHF.

The chain uses TRBV28 and TRBJ2-5; TCRdb's D call of TRBD1 is untestable without DNA. The germline CDR1 and CDR2 sequences are MDHEN and SYDVKM. The CDR3 contains 18 residues. CDR3 in amino acids: CASSSRTGVLIREETQYF.

The rearrangement links TRBV7-9 to TRBJ2-4; the TRBD1 assignment by TCRdb is unverifiable without DNA. The CDR3 sequence is 15 residues long. Germline V gene sequence: CDR1 SEHNR, CDR2 FQNEAQ (reference sequence). CDR3 sequence: CASSLALSPGDIQYF.

This chain connects TRBV5-6 to TRBJ2-7; the D call of TRBD2 rests on TCRdb alone, since no DNA is present to check it. The germline gives CDR1 SGHDT, CDR2 YYEEEE. This CDR3 has 14 residues. The CDR3 here is CASSLVSGDYEQYF.

CDR3 amino acids: CASSVGDSNSPLHF. The chain couples TRBV7-2 to TRBJ1-6; TCRdb selects TRBD1, and the lack of DNA leaves this call unchecked. Germline CDR1 is SGHTA and CDR2 is FQGNSA. The CDR3 contains 14 residues.

The J gene is TRBJ2-5, the V gene TRBV9; the TCRdb call, TRBD1, lacks DNA for checking. This CDR3 spans 15 amino acids. Germline V gene lookup returns CDR1 SGDLS and CDR2 YYNGEE. CDR3 region: CASSGRTGRSETQYF.

The J gene is TRBJ2-7, the V gene TRBV2. From germline, CDR1 is SNHLY and CDR2 FYNNEI. CDR3 length: 13 residues. CDR3 sequence reads: CASRGRYSYEQYF.

The V call is TRBV30, the J call TRBJ1-1; no DNA is available, so the TRBD1 call from TCRdb remains unchecked. Germline V gives CDR1 GTSNPN, CDR2 SVGIG (reference sequence). This CDR3 spans 12 amino acids. This CDR3 is CALDRGDTEAFF.

This chain joins TRBV9 and TRBJ2-3; TCRdb's D call, TRBD1, is unchecked because there is no DNA. The CDR3 runs 16 residues. CDR1 is SGDLS and CDR2 is YYNGEE in the germline V gene. This CDR3 reads CASSVDGGHYTDTQYF.

This chain links TRBV12-3 or TRBV12-4 with TRBJ2-7; as DNA is missing, the TRBD2 call by TCRdb cannot be tested. This CDR3 has 15 residues. The CDR3 region is CASSLASGSFYEQYF.

V and J are TRBV24-1 and TRBJ2-5. Germline V gives CDR1 KGHDR, CDR2 SFDVKD. The length of the CDR3 is 14 residues. The chain's CDR3 is CATSEAIGQETQYF.

This chain links TRBV11-2 with TRBJ2-3; TCRdb selects TRBD2, and the lack of DNA leaves this call unchecked. From germline, CDR1 is SGHAT and CDR2 FQNNGV. CDR3 size: 18 residues. This CDR3 is CASSLVVAGVWSTDTQYF.

The chain uses TRBV14 and TRBJ2-1; the D call of TRBD2 rests on TCRdb alone, since no DNA is present to check it. This CDR3 contains 17 residues. CDR1 SGHDN and CDR2 FVKESK come from the germline V gene. The CDR3 here is CASSQRLRTRGLNEQFF.

The genes are TRBV5-4 and TRBJ2-3; the TRBD2 assignment by TCRdb is unverifiable without DNA. This CDR3 has 16 residues. CDR1 is SGHNT, CDR2 YYREEE, per germline (reference sequence). The CDR3: CASSLFSYSGTDTQYF. The full variable domain, with the rest looked up from reference TRBV5-4 and TRBJ2-3, is ETGVTQSPTHLIKTRGQQVTLRCSSQSGHNTVSWYQQALGQGPQFIFQYYREEENGRGNFPPRFSGLQFPNYSSELNVNALELDDSALYLCASSLFSYSGTDTQYFGPGTRLTVL.

The chain joins TRBV12-3 or TRBV12-4 to TRBJ2-1; lacking DNA, the TRBD2 call made by TCRdb goes unchecked. The CDR3 is made up of 16 amino acids. CDR3 loop: CASSLNPGGRLGEQFF.

Here the CDR3 reads CSARKIAGARNTGELFF. The rearrangement uses TRBV20-1 and TRBJ2-2; TCRdb outputs TRBD2, but without DNA this stays unchecked. The length of the CDR3 is 17 residues. Germline CDR1 DFQATT, CDR2 SNEGSKA (reference sequence).

The chain joins TRBV28 to TRBJ2-1; TCRdb's assignment of TRBD1 cannot be checked, as there is no DNA. Germline CDR1 reads MDHEN; CDR2 reads SYDVKM. There are 15 residues in the CDR3. The CDR3: CASSSVPGARGEQFF.

V gene TRBV4-3 combines with J gene TRBJ2-3; the TCRdb call, TRBD1, lacks DNA for checking. The CDR3 runs 14 residues. Per the germline V gene, CDR1 is LGHNA and CDR2 is YSLEER. CDR3 protein: CASSRLGTEDTQYF.

J is TRBJ2-7 and V is TRBV2; TCRdb proposes TRBD1, but this gene call is untestable without DNA. Germline V gene sequence: CDR1 SNHLY, CDR2 FYNNEI. CDR3 size: 15 residues. CDR3 in amino acids: CASSERRQGDYEQYF.

The rearrangement uses TRBV5-1 and TRBJ1-1. CDR3 length equals 15 residues. Germline V gives CDR1 SGHRS, CDR2 YFSETQ. The CDR3 sequence: CASSLAGELNTEAFF.

The V call is TRBV29-1, the J call TRBJ2-1. The CDR3 totals 14 residues. Per germline, CDR1 SQVTM and CDR2 ANQGSEA. CDR3: CSVDGVGVVNEQFF.

V usage is TRBV29-1 and J usage is TRBJ2-7; TCRdb's assignment of TRBD1 cannot be checked, as there is no DNA. Per germline, CDR1 SQVTM and CDR2 ANQGSEA. The CDR3 loop spans 17 amino acids. The CDR3 loop is CSVYFFEGPGPGSEQYF.

The genes are TRBV7-9 and TRBJ2-3; the TCRdb call, TRBD1, lacks DNA for checking. The CDR3 totals 16 residues. Germline V gives CDR1 SEHNR, CDR2 FQNEAQ (reference sequence). Here the CDR3 reads CASSFGTVGGTDTQYF.

The chain uses TRBV13 and TRBJ2-7; no DNA is available, so the TRBD1 call from TCRdb remains unchecked. The CDR3 sequence is 14 residues long. In germline, CDR1 is PRHDT, CDR2 FYEKMQ (reference sequence). CDR3 in amino acids: CASSLAGGAYEQYF.

The V call is TRBV30, the J call TRBJ1-5. Germline V gene lookup returns CDR1 GTSNPN and CDR2 SVGIG (reference sequence). The CDR3 contains 12 residues. The CDR3 sequence is CAWRGQSQPQHF.

J is TRBJ2-1 and V is TRBV12-3 or TRBV12-4; TCRdb reports TRBD1, a call that lacks DNA to check it against. CDR3 length: 17 residues. Here the CDR3 reads CASSRGPSGSPYNEQVF.

This rearrangement joins TRBV7-8 to TRBJ2-2; TCRdb names TRBD1, which stays unverified in the absence of DNA. CDR3 length: 15 residues. CDR1 and CDR2 from the germline V gene are SGHVS and FQNEAQ. The CDR3 protein is CASSLIGGLAGELFF. Full variable domain (missing parts from reference TRBV7-8 and TRBJ2-2): GAGVSQSPRYKVAKRGQDVALRCDPISGHVSLFWYQQALGQGPEFLTYFQNEAQLDKSGLPSDRFFAERPEGSVSTLKIQRTQQEDSAVYLCASSLIGGLAGELFFGEGSRLTVL.

This rearrangement joins TRBV7-9 to TRBJ1-1; TCRdb outputs TRBD1, but without DNA this stays unchecked. The CDR3 spans 15 residues. CDR1 SEHNR and CDR2 FQNEAQ come from the germline V gene (reference sequence). The chain's CDR3 is CASSLEGQGGTEAFF. Full variable domain (outside the CDR3, taken from reference TRBV7-9 and TRBJ1-1): DTGVSQNPRHKITKRGQNVTFRCDPISEHNRLYWYRQTLGQGPEFLTYFQNEAQLEKSRLLSDRFSAERPKGSFSTLEIQRTEQGDSAMYLCASSLEGQGGTEAFFGQGTRLTVV.

The gene calls are TRBV28 and TRBJ2-1; the D call from TCRdb, TRBD2, cannot be confirmed without DNA. The CDR3 has 18 residues. Germline CDR1 and CDR2: MDHEN and SYDVKM. The CDR3 sequence: CASSLDPTSRFANNEQFF. The whole variable domain, remainder taken from reference TRBV28 and TRBJ2-1, is DVKVTQSSRYLVKRTGEKVFLECVQDMDHENMFWYRQDPGLGLRLIYFSYDVKMKEKGDIPEGYSVSREKKERFSLILESASTNQTSMYLCASSLDPTSRFANNEQFFGPGTRLTVL.

The V and J genes are TRBV4-3 and TRBJ2-5. This CDR3 comprises 14 residues. Germline V gene lookup returns CDR1 LGHNA and CDR2 YSLEER. The CDR3 region is CASSQDWDLETQYF.